This T cell receptor beta chain was recorded in a study of neurological immune-mediated disorders. This clonotype was counted at least ten times. Its target is not known. The junction differs from germline at one of its ends, possibly a read error. This CDR3 has 11 amino acids. CDR1 DFQATT and CDR2 SNEGSKA come from the germline V gene (reference sequence). Study results and limitations: The study found no CDR3 amino acid sequences shared by expanded clones across subjects, suggesting private repertoires in all groups. Phylogenetic grouping assigned the repertoires of 18 of 34 multiple sclerosis patients to a single related-CDR3 cluster, representing a possible signature. The multiple sclerosis repertoire cluster showed no association with any clinical or MRI feature. The authors stated that larger cohorts are needed.

The authors produced cDNA by 5'RACE using 10-nucleotide random UMIs. TCRdb recomputed calls from the 5' RACE reads with MiXCR, one row per CDR3 protein. The sample has roughly 120,000 distinct CDR3 sequences, roughly 3.1% seen once; the top ten hold around 1.2%. The chain is built from TRBV20-1 and TRBJ1-1; D call uncertain. Sequenced input: PBMCs. The source of this sequence is a woman aged 30 to 39 with multiple sclerosis. CDR3: CSAATNNEAFF. The CDR3 DNA sequence: TGCAGTGCTGCTACTAACAATGAAGCTTTCTTT.